This is a list of T cell receptor beta chains from one sample in a study of blood T cells in healthy people across ages. TCRdb reanalysed the 5' RACE reads using MiXCR and keeps one entry per CDR3 protein. In the table there are about 1.8 million distinct CDR3 sequences, about 50% of which are singletons. What was sequenced was blood. Receptors were obtained from a woman aged 40 to 50 in good health. CDR3s include the opening cysteine and the closing phenylalanine or tryptophan. The order of the fields is clone size, D gene, V gene, J gene, CDR3 protein, CDR3 DNA. The D gene is left open where the match is weak. Not every row has a clone size; where given, it reads once, few, many or a size class.

few	.	TRBV15	TRBJ2-7	CATAVVASDEQYF	TGTGCCACCGCCGTGGTAGCTTCCGACGAGCAGTACTTC
.	TRBD2	TRBV24-1	TRBJ2-7	CVTSDLSPPGGRVYEQYF	TGTGTCACCAGTGACCTATCCCCTCCGGGGGGGAGGGTCTACGAGCAGTACTTC
.	.	TRBV12-3/TRBV12-4	TRBJ1-4	CASRPGPIEKLFF	TGTGCCAGCAGACCCGGACCTATTGAAAAACTGTTTTTT
once	TRBD1	TRBV18	TRBJ2-5	CASSTQGKETQYF	TGTGCTAGCTCAACACAGGGGAAAGAGACCCAGTACTTC
.	.	TRBV12-3/TRBV12-4	TRBJ2-7	CASSLSAGGSEQYF	TGTGCCAGCAGTTTAAGCGCCGGTGGGTCCGAGCAGTACTTC
once	TRBD1	TRBV29-1	TRBJ2-7	CSVGGTGFSYEQYF	TGCAGCGTTGGAGGGACAGGGTTCTCCTACGAGCAGTACTTC
.	TRBD2	TRBV20-1	TRBJ2-3	CSELAGPTDTQYF	TGCAGTGAACTAGCGGGGCCTACAGATACGCAGTATTTT
.	.	TRBV7-9	TRBJ2-1	CASSPYGGYNEQFF	TGTGCCAGCAGCCCGTACGGGGGATACAATGAGCAGTTCTTC
once	.	TRBV4-2	TRBJ2-1	CASSQDRKERSYNEQFF	TGTGCCAGCAGCCAAGATAGGAAGGAGCGGTCCTACAATGAGCAGTTCTTC
.	.	TRBV20-1	TRBJ2-1	CSASPTSGRGGNEQFF	TGCAGTGCTTCTCCGACCTCCGGGCGGGGTGGGAATGAGCAGTTCTTC